This TCR beta chain stems from a study of spatial heterogeneity in lung cancer. Every molecule of TCR cDNA had its own unique molecular identifier. TCRdb re-derived calls from the 5' RACE reads in MiXCR, one entry per CDR3 protein. Among approximately 100,000 distinct CDR3 sequences listed, 19% were seen once. Time point here: blood at routine non-recurrence follow-up after resection. Tumor, nontumor lung or frozen PBMC supplied whole RNA that was sequenced unsorted. The germline V gene encodes CDR1 MNHEY and CDR2 SMNVEV (reference sequence). The CDR3 length is 15 residues. V shed 8 bases, J shed 3 bases, and the junction held 9 bases outside the gene matches.

V and J are TRBV27 and TRBJ2-1; 8 bases agree with TRBD2. The TCR was taken from a male donor with early-stage non-small cell lung cancer. This specimen was PBMCs, taken at follow-up. The CDR3 DNA sequence: TGTGCCAGCGCCATACTAGCGGACTTCTACAATGAGCAGTTCTTC. Translation: CASAILADFYNEQFF.